The clone carrying this TCR beta chain was seen repeatedly, ten times or more. Germline assignment: CDR1 SGHAT and CDR2 FQNNGV. V dropped 8 bases and J dropped 1 base, with 10 bases sitting between them. The CDR3 contains 13 residues. The data are from a study of beta chain features in type 1 diabetes. Expressed TCRB transcripts were sequenced after all isolated RNA was converted to cDNA. Some clones are missing from TCRdb's copy, which holds only in-frame ones; the method was immunoSEQ multiplex PCR. The data hold almost 350,000 clones, with around 8% observed a single time. The sequence came from a woman between 18 and 29 years old in good health. Sequencing was carried out using central memory CD4+ T cells from blood. The chain couples TRBV11-2 to TRBJ2-3; no reliable D call. Here the CDR3 DNA reads TGTGCCAGCGGGCTAGATCGCACAGATACGCAGTATTTT. Translating it yields CASGLDRTDTQYF.